The rows below give T cell receptor beta chains drawn from one sample of a study of T cell responses to AZD1222 COVID-19 vaccine. This table comes from immunoSEQ multiplex PCR, and its TCRdb copy is limited to in-frame clones, with some not included. The data contain about 180,000 clones, 88% of them seen just once; the ten biggest clones take up approximately 0.49%. The input for sequencing was peripheral blood, taken on day 0 of AZD1222 vaccination. These receptors were collected from an adult in good health. Both conserved end residues are part of each CDR3. The D gene is left open where the match is weak. Clone size, where shown, is once, few, many, or a class for clones that have expanded.

d_call	v_call	j_call	clone_size	cdr3_nt	cdr3_aa
-	TRBV7-9	TRBJ2-7	-	TGTGCCAGCAGCTTCGACTACCCCTACGAGCAGTACTTC	CASSFDYPYEQYF
-	TRBV9	TRBJ2-1	-	TGTGCCAGCAGCGGAGGGACGATATACAATGAGCAGTTCTTC	CASSGGTIYNEQFF
-	TRBV5-8	TRBJ2-7	-	TGTGCCAGCAGCCCTCGGCCGAACTACGAGCAGTACTTC	CASSPRPNYEQYF
-	TRBV2	TRBJ2-2	-	TGTGCCAGCAGTTCCAGGGGGGACACCGGGGAGCTGTTTTTT	CASSSRGDTGELFF
-	TRBV28	TRBJ2-4	few	TGTGCCAGCAGTTTAGGAAGCGGACAGCACAAAAACATTCAGTACTTC	CASSLGSGQHKNIQYF
-	TRBV7-2	TRBJ2-1	few	TGTGCCAGCAGCTTAGGGTATGGGGGGAATGAGCAGTTCTTC	CASSLGYGGNEQFF
-	TRBV7-8	TRBJ1-3	-	TGTGCCAGCAGCTACACTGGACAGCTCATCTCTGGAAACACCATATATTTT	CASSYTGQLISGNTIYF
TRBD1	TRBV6-6	TRBJ1-2	-	TGTGCCAGCAGTCCCTCACTGATACAGGGGGCGCGGACCTATGGCTACACCTTC	CASSPSLIQGARTYGYTF
TRBD2	TRBV5-1	TRBJ2-1	-	TGCGCCAGCAGCTTGGGAGCTAGCGGGTTCACTTCAGTCAATGAGCAGTTCTTC	CASSLGASGFTSVNEQFF
-	TRBV6-5	TRBJ1-1	-	TGTGCCAGCAGAGTAACAGGGTACACTGAAGCTTTCTTT	CASRVTGYTEAFF
TRBD1	TRBV2	TRBJ2-5	-	TGTGCCAGCAGTGAGGACAGGGCGGAGACCCAGTACTTC	CASSEDRAETQYF
-	TRBV19	TRBJ2-1	-	TGTGCCAGTAGTATAGGAGAGAACTACAATGAGCAGTTCTTC	CASSIGENYNEQFF
-	TRBV27	TRBJ1-2	-	TGTGCCAGCAGTTCAGAGCGAAGTGGCCCGGATTTTTTATATGGCTACACCTTC	CASSSERSGPDFLYGYTF
-	TRBV5-8	TRBJ1-2	once	TGTGCCAGCAGCTTGGGCCCCAAGATTGCGGGCTACACCTTC	CASSLGPKIAGYTF
TRBD1	TRBV7-9	TRBJ1-2	-	TGTGCCAGCAGCTTAGCGGACAGGGATTCCTATGGCTACACCTTC	CASSLADRDSYGYTF
-	TRBV2	TRBJ2-7	-	TGTGCCAGCAAACTAGCAAACCTAGCGAACTACGAGCAGTACTTC	CASKLANLANYEQYF
-	TRBV4-2	TRBJ1-2	-	TGTGCCAGCAGCCAAGGAGGACTGGAAGCTAACTATGGCTACACCTTC	CASSQGGLEANYGYTF
-	TRBV14	TRBJ1-6	-	TGTGCCAGCAGCCAAGATAGCGCGGGTCAGAATTCACCCCTCCACTTT	CASSQDSAGQNSPLHF
-	TRBV5-1	TRBJ1-5	-	TGCGCCAGCAGCTTGACGGGCGATAGCAATCAGCCCCAGCATTTT	CASSLTGDSNQPQHF
-	TRBV5-6	TRBJ1-1	-	TGTGCCAGCAGTACGACAGGAGGCCGGATCACTGAAGCTTTCTTT	CASSTTGGRITEAFF
-	TRBV10-3	TRBJ2-6	-	TGTGCCATCCTAGACGGGGCCAACGTCCTGACTTTC	CAILDGANVLTF
TRBD1	TRBV6-1	TRBJ2-5	-	TGTGCCAGCAGTGACCACTTAGGACAGGGGTTATTGGAGACCCAGTACTTC	CASSDHLGQGLLETQYF
-	TRBV9	TRBJ1-6	few	TGTGCCAGCAGCGTAGGGCAGGGTTTCTCACCCCTCCACTTT	CASSVGQGFSPLHF
TRBD1	TRBV11-2	TRBJ2-6	-	TGTGCCAGCAGCTCCAACCCCGGACAGGGAAGATCTGGGGCCAACGTCCTGACTTTC	CASSSNPGQGRSGANVLTF
TRBD1	TRBV5-1	TRBJ2-1	-	TGCGCCAGCAGCCAAACCTCATTACCGGGACAGGGGGATGAGCAGTTCTTC	CASSQTSLPGQGDEQFF
TRBD1	TRBV19	TRBJ1-4	few	TGTGCCGCCTCCGGGACAGTTAATGAAAAACTGTTTTTT	CAASGTVNEKLFF
-	TRBV30	TRBJ2-1	-	TGTGCCTCCACGCCGGGCCCAAGGAGGCCTTACAATAAGCAGTTCTTC	CASTPGPRRPYNKQFF
-	TRBV28	TRBJ1-6	-	TGTGCCAGCAGTTTACGACGGTATAATTCACCCCTCCACTTT	CASSLRRYNSPLHF
-	TRBV12-3/TRBV12-4	TRBJ2-3	-	TGTGCCAGCTCCCCTCTCGTGGCAGATACGCAGTATTTT	CASSPLVADTQYF
-	TRBV24-1	TRBJ1-5	-	TGTGCCACCAGTGATTTGCAAAGTTATAGCAATCAGCCCCAGCATTTT	CATSDLQSYSNQPQHF
-	TRBV4-1	TRBJ2-3	-	TGCGCCAGCAGCCAATCTCTAGGGGCGTCAGATACGCAGTATTTT	CASSQSLGASDTQYF
-	TRBV14	TRBJ1-2	-	TGTGCCAGCAGCCTGTCAGGGCTAAACTATGGCTACACCTTC	CASSLSGLNYGYTF
-	TRBV30	TRBJ2-5	few	TGTGCCTGGGGGAGGCAGGGAGAGACCCAGTACTTC	CAWGRQGETQYF
TRBD1	TRBV5-1	TRBJ2-7	once	TGCGCCTCAACCAGGACAGGGGGCGTAATGGACGAGCAGTACTTC	CASTRTGGVMDEQYF
-	TRBV18	TRBJ2-5	-	TGTGCCAGCTCAGGGGAAAGACAGCGACAAGAGACCCAGTACTTC	CASSGERQRQETQYF
-	TRBV28	TRBJ1-1	-	TGTGCCAGCAGTTTTAACCGGGCCCCTGAAGCTTTCTTT	CASSFNRAPEAFF
-	TRBV4-1	TRBJ2-3	-	TGCGCCAGCAGCCAAGGACAGGTTGGATTAGATACGCAGTATTTT	CASSQGQVGLDTQYF
-	TRBV29-1	TRBJ1-1	-	TGCAGCTCAGAAGGTGGACTATCCAACACTGAAGCTTTCTTT	CSSEGGLSNTEAFF
-	TRBV27	TRBJ2-3	-	TGTGCCAGCACCAGCACAGATACGCAGTATTTT	CASTSTDTQYF
TRBD1	TRBV28	TRBJ1-4	-	TGTGCCAGCAGTTTCCCGGGGACGGGACAGGATAATGAAAAACTGTTTTTT	CASSFPGTGQDNEKLFF
-	TRBV20-1	TRBJ1-6	once	TGCAGTGCTAGTCCGGGAATTTCCAATAATTCACCCCTCCACTTT	CSASPGISNNSPLHF
-	TRBV19	TRBJ2-3	-	TGTGCCAGTAGTTCTAGCAAAGATACGCAGTATTTT	CASSSSKDTQYF
-	TRBV30	TRBJ1-4	-	TGTGCCTGGAGCTTCTTGACGGGGAATGAAAAACTGTTTTTT	CAWSFLTGNEKLFF
-	TRBV19	TRBJ1-5	once	TGTGCCAGTAGTATACGGGGGGGGGCATCAAGCAATCAGCCCCAGCATTTT	CASSIRGGASSNQPQHF
TRBD1	TRBV20-1	TRBJ2-7	-	TGCAGTGCCAGTAGTCGGAGGACAGGTGGGTACGAGCAGTACTTC	CSASSRRTGGYEQYF
TRBD2	TRBV30	TRBJ2-2	-	TGTGCCTGGAGCCTAGCGGGAGGGCCGACCGGGGAGCTGTTTTTT	CAWSLAGGPTGELFF
TRBD1	TRBV3-1/TRBV3-2	TRBJ2-7	few	TGTGCCAGCAGCCAAGTGACAGGGTACGAGCAGTACTTC	CASSQVTGYEQYF
-	TRBV6-5	TRBJ2-1	-	TGTGCCAGCAGTCGACGGGGCTATGAGCAGTTCTTC	CASSRRGYEQFF